The text below deals with one T cell receptor beta chain. PCR employed 60 Vbeta and 13 Jbeta primers. Here immunoSEQ multiplex PCR was the method, and the copy in TCRdb shows in-frame clones only, minus some. The sample holds under 200,000 clones, 75% to 90% seen once. These data come from a study of cytomegalovirus exposure and HLA in healthy donors. The CDR3 length is 14 residues. Germline values: CDR1 LGHNA, CDR2 YSLEER. V was trimmed by 1 base and J by 6 bases, leaving 12 bases between them. This TCR was sampled from a human donor in good health. The sample comprised PBMCs. The rearrangement joins TRBV4-3 to TRBJ2-5; perhaps TRBD2 as D (7 bases). The CDR3 nucleotides are TGCGCCAGCAGCCAAGGTCTGCGGGGGCAGACCCAGTACTTC. As protein: CASSQGLRGQTQYF.